Following are 17 T cell receptor beta chains from one sample sequenced in a study of technical replicates of blood from several donors. Clones were sequenced by immunoSEQ multiplex PCR, and TCRdb holds only the in-frame ones, with some missing. Counted here are approximately 15,000 clones, around 87% occurring once; the ten biggest clones make up roughly an eighth. Source material: PBMCs. These receptors were taken from a human donor in good health.

The rearrangement uses TRBV6-1 and TRBJ2-7, with a weak D call TRBD1 (6 bases). Per germline, CDR1 MNHNS and CDR2 SASEGT. Trimming took off 0 bases at V and 0 bases at J, with 6 bases between the two ends. The length of the CDR3 is 14 residues. Here the CDR3 reads CASSEAGGSYEQYF. The CDR3 nucleotides are TGTGCCAGCAGTGAAGCAGGGGGCTCCTACGAGCAGTACTTC.

This clone has just one count. This chain uses TRBV5-1 with TRBJ2-1; maybe TRBD2 (6 bases). This CDR3 has 17 amino acids. The V gene lost 0 bases and the J gene lost 1 base, with 14 bases spanning the gap. The germline gives CDR1 SGHRS, CDR2 YFSETQ. CDR3 nucleotides: TGCGCCAGCAGCTTGGTGAGCGGGTACGGATCCTACAATGAGCAGTTCTTC. Protein sequence: CASSLVSGYGSYNEQFF.

The chain has TRBV25-1 and TRBJ2-5, with unresolved D. Per germline, CDR1 MGHDK and CDR2 SYGVNS. V was pared by 3 bases and J by 2 bases, with 10 bases between. The CDR3 extends over 14 amino acids. The CDR3 region is CASSDRYLQETQYF. In nucleotides, the CDR3 is TGTGCCAGCAGTGACCGATACTTGCAAGAGACCCAGTACTTC.

The chain carries TRBV4-1 and TRBJ2-1, with a tentative D call TRBD1 (5 bases). The CDR3 is made up of 15 amino acids. Between the trimmed V and J ends, which lost 0 bases and 5 bases, there was a span of 11 bases. Germline V gives CDR1 MGHRA, CDR2 YSYEKL. CDR3 in DNA: TGCGCCAGCAGCCAAGAAATCCGCAGGGACAATGAGCAGTTCTTC. Protein product: CASSQEIRRDNEQFF.

V and J are TRBV29-1 and TRBJ2-3; 9 bases agree with TRBD2. Germline V gives CDR1 SQVTM, CDR2 ANQGSEA. CDR3 length equals 15 residues. Trimming cost V 5 bases and J 0 bases; bases outside gene matches: 6. CDR3 loop: CSVIGLAGSTDTQYF. The DNA for the CDR3 is TGCAGCGTTATAGGTCTAGCGGGAAGCACAGATACGCAGTATTTT.

This chain links TRBV27 with TRBJ2-7; possible D gene TRBD1, 6 bases. CDR3 length: 15 amino acids. CDR1 and CDR2 (germline): MNHEY, SMNVEV (reference sequence). V was pared by 8 bases and J by 5 bases, with 22 bases between. DNA for the CDR3: TGTGCCAGCTCGGTCCCGGGACAAACCGTCGACGAGCAGTACTTC. Translation gives CASSVPGQTVDEQYF.

The DNA for the CDR3 is TGTGCCAGCTTCTCGGGGGCAGGGGGTAATCAGCCCCAGCATTTT. Its protein product is CASFSGAGGNQPQHF. The chain recombines TRBV6-1 with TRBJ1-5; 7 bases are shared with TRBD1. The ends lost 8 bases at V and 4 bases at J; junction bases unmatched: 11. There are 15 residues in the CDR3. Germline CDR1 and CDR2: MNHNS and SASEGT.

The CDR3 region is CASSSLASGGKIEQFF. CDR3 DNA: TGTGCCAGCAGTTCTTTAGCTAGCGGGGGAAAGATTGAGCAGTTCTTC. This chain joins TRBV27 and TRBJ2-1; the match to TRBD2 covers 10 bases. CDR3 length equals 16 residues. CDR1 and CDR2 (germline): MNHEY, SMNVEV (reference sequence). V gave up 4 bases and J gave up 9 bases; unmatched junction bases: 12.

The chain joins TRBV5-1 to TRBJ2-7, with 10 positions matching TRBD2. The germline CDR1 and CDR2 sequences are SGHRS and YFSETQ. Trimming cost V 1 base and J 7 bases; bases outside gene matches: 11. The CDR3 is 16 residues long. CDR3 in DNA: TGCGCCAGCAGCTTGTGGCCTAGCGGGAGTGCGGGTGAGCAGTACTTC. This translates into CASSLWPSGSAGEQYF.

This rearrangement joins TRBV7-9 to TRBJ1-2; possible D gene TRBD1, 6 bases. Germline V CDR1 and CDR2: SEHNR, FQNEAQ (reference sequence). The CDR3 is made up of 13 amino acids. V was cut by 4 bases and J by 8 bases, with 14 bases left in between. CDR3 DNA: TGTGCCAGCAGCTCGCGTCAGGGGAGCGGCTACACCTTC. Its protein is CASSSRQGSGYTF. The full variable domain, completed using reference TRBV7-9 and TRBJ1-2, is DTGVSQNPRHKITKRGQNVTFRCDPISEHNRLYWYRQTLGQGPEFLTYFQNEAQLEKSRLLSDRFSAERPKGSFSTLEIQRTEQGDSAMYLCASSSRQGSGYTFGSGTRLTVV.

The count of this clone is one. The chain couples TRBV10-2 to TRBJ2-7; 7 nucleotides align to TRBD2. The CDR3 length is 15 residues. V dropped 0 bases and J dropped 3; count of bases not matched to a gene: 5. The germline V gene has CDR1 WSHSY and CDR2 SAAADI. This CDR3 is CASSESGREGYEQYF. CDR3 in DNA: TGCGCCAGCAGTGAGTCGGGGAGGGAGGGCTACGAGCAGTACTTC.

This clone was counted a single time. The V call is TRBV7-2, the J call TRBJ2-7; 8 bases map to TRBD2. In germline, CDR1 is SGHTA, CDR2 FQGNSA. Germline trimming cut 3 bases from V and 5 bases from J; bases unmatched to any gene: 3. This CDR3 region has 13 residues. CDR3 residues: CASSFSGTDEQYF. The CDR3 DNA follows: TGTGCCAGCAGCTTTAGCGGGACCGACGAGCAGTACTTC.

The chain links TRBV7-9 to TRBJ2-2; D is uncertain. Germline-derived CDR1 and CDR2 are SEHNR and FQNEAQ (reference sequence). This CDR3 has 15 amino acids. V lost 5 bases and J 1 base, leaving 11 bases between the germline ends. This CDR3 is CASSKRIGNTGELFF. The CDR3 DNA is TGTGCCAGCAGCAAGCGAATAGGGAACACCGGGGAGCTGTTTTTT.

This clone occurred once. The CDR3 DNA follows: TGTGCCAGCAGGATGCTAGCGGGAGTAGATACGCAGTATTTT. Translated, it gives CASRMLAGVDTQYF. This sequence joins TRBV2 and TRBJ2-3; 10 bases map to TRBD2. The CDR3 loop spans 14 amino acids. V was pared by 6 bases and J by 5 bases, with 5 bases of the junction left unmatched. Germline V gene sequence: CDR1 SNHLY, CDR2 FYNNEI.

The chain employs TRBV19 and TRBJ2-1; possible D gene TRBD2, 6 bases. Germline V gene sequence: CDR1 LNHDA, CDR2 SQIVND (reference sequence). The CDR3 consists of 15 residues. Trimming took 3 bases from V and 5 from J, leaving 14 bases between them. The CDR3 sequence is CASSISSVPNNEQFF. The CDR3 region has the DNA TGTGCCAGTAGTATCTCTAGCGTCCCAAACAATGAGCAGTTCTTC.

This chain joins TRBV28 and TRBJ2-2; D not certain. Trimming took off 7 bases at V and 5 bases at J, with 8 bases between the two ends. This CDR3 has 12 residues. Germline CDR1 and CDR2: MDHEN and SYDVKM. The CDR3, as DNA: TGTGCCAGCACCCCACAGACCGGGGAGCTGTTTTTT. Protein product: CASTPQTGELFF.

The rearrangement links TRBV19 to TRBJ2-1; TRBD2 matches 9 bases. J gave up 4 bases and V 6 bases, and 7 bases lay outside the gene matches. Germline-derived CDR1 and CDR2 are LNHDA and SQIVND (reference sequence). The CDR3 is 15 residues long. Written as DNA, the CDR3 is TGTGCCAGTAGACCCGGACTAGCGTATTACAATGAGCAGTTCTTC. It translates to CASRPGLAYYNEQFF. Variable domain in full (rest from reference TRBV19 and TRBJ2-1): DGGITQSPKYLFRKEGQNVTLSCEQNLNHDAMYWYRQDPGQGLRLIYYSQIVNDFQKGDIAEGYSVSREKKESFPLTVTSAQKNPTAFYLCASRPGLAYYNEQFFGPGTRLTVL.